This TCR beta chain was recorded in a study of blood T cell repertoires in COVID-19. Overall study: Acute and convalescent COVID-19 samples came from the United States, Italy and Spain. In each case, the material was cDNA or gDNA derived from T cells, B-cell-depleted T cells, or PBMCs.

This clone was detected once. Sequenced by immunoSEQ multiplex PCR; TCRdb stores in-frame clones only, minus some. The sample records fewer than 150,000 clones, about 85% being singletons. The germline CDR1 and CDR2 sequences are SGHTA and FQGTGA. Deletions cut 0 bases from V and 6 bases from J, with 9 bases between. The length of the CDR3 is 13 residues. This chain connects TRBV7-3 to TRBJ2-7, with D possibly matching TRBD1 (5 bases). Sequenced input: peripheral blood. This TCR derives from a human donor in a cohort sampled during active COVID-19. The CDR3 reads CASSLTGEGEQYF. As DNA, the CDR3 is TGTGCCAGCAGCTTAACAGGGGAAGGCGAGCAGTACTTC.